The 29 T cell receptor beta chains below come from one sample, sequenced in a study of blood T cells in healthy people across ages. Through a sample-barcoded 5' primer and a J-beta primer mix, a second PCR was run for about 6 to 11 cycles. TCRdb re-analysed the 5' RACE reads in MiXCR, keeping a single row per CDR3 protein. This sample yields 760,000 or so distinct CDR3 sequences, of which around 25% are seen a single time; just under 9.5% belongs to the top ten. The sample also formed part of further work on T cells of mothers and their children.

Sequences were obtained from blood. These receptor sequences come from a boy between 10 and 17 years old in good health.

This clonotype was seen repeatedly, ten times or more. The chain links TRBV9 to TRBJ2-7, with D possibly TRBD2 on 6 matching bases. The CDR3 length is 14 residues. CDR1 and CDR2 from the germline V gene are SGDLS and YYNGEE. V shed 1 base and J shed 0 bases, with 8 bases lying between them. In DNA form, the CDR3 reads TGTGCCAGCAGCGTAACCGGGAGCTCCTACGAGCAGTACTTC. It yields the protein CASSVTGSSYEQYF.

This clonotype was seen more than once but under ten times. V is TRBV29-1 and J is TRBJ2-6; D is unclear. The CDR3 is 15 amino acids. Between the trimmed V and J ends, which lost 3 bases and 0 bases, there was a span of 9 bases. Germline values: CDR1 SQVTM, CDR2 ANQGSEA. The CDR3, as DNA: TGCAGCGTTGACTTAACCAGCTCTGGGGCCAACGTCCTGACTTTC. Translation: CSVDLTSSGANVLTF.

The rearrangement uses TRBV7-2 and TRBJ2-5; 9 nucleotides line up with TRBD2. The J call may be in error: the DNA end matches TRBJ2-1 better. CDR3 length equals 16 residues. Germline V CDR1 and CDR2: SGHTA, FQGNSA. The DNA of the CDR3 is TGTGCCAGCAGCTTAGGAGGGGGTAGCGGGAGCAATGAGCAGTTCTTC. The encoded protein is CASSLGGGSGSNEQFF.

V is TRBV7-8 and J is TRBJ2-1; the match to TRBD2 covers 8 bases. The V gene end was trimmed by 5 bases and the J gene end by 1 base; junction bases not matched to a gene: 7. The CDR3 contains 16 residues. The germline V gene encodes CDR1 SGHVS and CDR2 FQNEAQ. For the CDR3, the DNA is TGTGCCAGCAGCACTAGTCCGGGGGGGTCCTACAATGAGCAGTTCTTC. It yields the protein CASSTSPGGSYNEQFF.

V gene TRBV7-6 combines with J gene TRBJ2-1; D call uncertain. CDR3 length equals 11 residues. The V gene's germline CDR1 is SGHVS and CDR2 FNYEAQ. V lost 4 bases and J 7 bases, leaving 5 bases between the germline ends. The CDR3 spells CASSSKNEQFF. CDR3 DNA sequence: TGTGCCAGCAGCTCCAAGAATGAGCAGTTCTTC.

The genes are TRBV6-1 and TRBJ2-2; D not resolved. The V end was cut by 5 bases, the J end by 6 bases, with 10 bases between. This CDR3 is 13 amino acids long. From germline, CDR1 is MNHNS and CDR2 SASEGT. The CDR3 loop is CASSTVVAGELFF. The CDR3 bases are TGTGCCAGCAGTACGGTGGTGGCCGGGGAGCTGTTTTTT.

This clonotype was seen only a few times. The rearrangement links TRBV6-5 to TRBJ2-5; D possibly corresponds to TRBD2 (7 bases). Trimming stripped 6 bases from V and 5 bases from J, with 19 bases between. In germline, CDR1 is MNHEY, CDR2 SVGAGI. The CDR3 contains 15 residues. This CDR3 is CASSNLRGGMETQYF. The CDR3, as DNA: TGTGCCAGCAGCAACCTCAGGGGAGGGATGGAGACCCAGTACTTC.

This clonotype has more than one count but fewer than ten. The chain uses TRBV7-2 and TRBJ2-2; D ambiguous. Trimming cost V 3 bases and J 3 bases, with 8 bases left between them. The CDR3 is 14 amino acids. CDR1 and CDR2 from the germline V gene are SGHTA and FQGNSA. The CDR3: CASSFLRYTGELFF. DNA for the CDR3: TGTGCCAGCAGCTTCCTCCGATACACCGGGGAGCTGTTTTTT.

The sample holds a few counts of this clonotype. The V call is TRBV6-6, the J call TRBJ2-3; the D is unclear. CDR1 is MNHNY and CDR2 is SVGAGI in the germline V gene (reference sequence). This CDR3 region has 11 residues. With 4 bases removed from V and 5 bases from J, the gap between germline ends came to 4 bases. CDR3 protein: CASSFIDTQYF. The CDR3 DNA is TGTGCCAGCAGTTTTATAGATACGCAGTATTTT.

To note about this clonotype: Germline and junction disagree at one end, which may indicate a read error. CDR3 sequence (DNA): TGCGCCTGCAGCAACATACAGGGGGGGACTGAAGCTTTCTTT. Protein sequence: CACSNIQGGTEAFF. V is TRBV5-1 and J is TRBJ1-1; 8 bases fit TRBD1. This CDR3 region has 14 residues. The germline CDR1 and CDR2 sequences are SGHRS and YFSETQ.

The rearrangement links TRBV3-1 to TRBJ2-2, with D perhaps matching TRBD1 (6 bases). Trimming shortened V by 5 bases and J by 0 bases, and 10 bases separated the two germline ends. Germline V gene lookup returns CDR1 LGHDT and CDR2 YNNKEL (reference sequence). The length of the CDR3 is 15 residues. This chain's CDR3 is CASSYRDTNTGELFF. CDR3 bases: TGTGCCAGCAGCTACCGGGACACGAACACCGGGGAGCTGTTTTTT.

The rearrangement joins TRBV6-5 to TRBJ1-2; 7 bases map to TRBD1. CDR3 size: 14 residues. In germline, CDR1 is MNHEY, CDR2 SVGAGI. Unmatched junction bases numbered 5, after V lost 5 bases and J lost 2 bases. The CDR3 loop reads CASSTGAPNYGYTF. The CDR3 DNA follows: TGTGCCAGCAGTACAGGGGCGCCCAACTATGGCTACACCTTC.

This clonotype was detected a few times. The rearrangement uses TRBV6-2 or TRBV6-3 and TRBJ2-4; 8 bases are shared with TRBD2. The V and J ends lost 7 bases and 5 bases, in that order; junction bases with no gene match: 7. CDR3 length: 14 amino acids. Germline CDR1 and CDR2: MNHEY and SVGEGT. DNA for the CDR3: TGTGCCAGCACTACGGGGGGGGGCCAAAACATTCAGTACTTC. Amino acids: CASTTGGGQNIQYF.

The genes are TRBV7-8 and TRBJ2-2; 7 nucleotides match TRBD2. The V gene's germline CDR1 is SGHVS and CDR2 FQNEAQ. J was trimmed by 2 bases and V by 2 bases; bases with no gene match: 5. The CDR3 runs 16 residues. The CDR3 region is CASSLPASGNTGELFF. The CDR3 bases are TGTGCCAGCAGCTTACCGGCTAGCGGTAACACCGGGGAGCTGTTTTTT.

Written as DNA, the CDR3 is TGTGCCAGCAGGCCTACAGGGGCCGTCCAAGAGACCCAGTACTTC. Translation: CASRPTGAVQETQYF. V is TRBV14 and J is TRBJ2-5, with 7 bases matching TRBD1. CDR1 and CDR2 (germline): SGHDN, FVKESK. J gave up 1 base and V 6 bases, and 8 bases lay outside the gene matches. This CDR3 is built from 15 residues.

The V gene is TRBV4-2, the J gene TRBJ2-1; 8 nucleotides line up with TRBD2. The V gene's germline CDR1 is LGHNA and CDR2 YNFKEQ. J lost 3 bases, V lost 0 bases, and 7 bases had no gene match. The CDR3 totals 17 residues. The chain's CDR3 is CASSQDNTGGVYNEQFF. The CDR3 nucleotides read TGTGCCAGCAGCCAAGACAATACGGGGGGGGTCTACAATGAGCAGTTCTTC.

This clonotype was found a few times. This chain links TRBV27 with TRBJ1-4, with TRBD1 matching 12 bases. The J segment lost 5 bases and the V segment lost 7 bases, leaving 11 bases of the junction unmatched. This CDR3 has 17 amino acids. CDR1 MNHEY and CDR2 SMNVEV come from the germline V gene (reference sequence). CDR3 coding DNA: TGTGCCAGCACTATAGTAGGGACAGGGGGCGTGAATGAAAAACTGTTTTTT. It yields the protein CASTIVGTGGVNEKLFF.

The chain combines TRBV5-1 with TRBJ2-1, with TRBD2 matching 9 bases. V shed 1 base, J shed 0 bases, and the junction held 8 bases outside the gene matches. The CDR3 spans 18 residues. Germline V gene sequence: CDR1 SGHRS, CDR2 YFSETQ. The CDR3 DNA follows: TGCGCCAGCAGCTTGAGACTAGCGGAGAAGAGCTCCTACAATGAGCAGTTCTTC. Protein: CASSLRLAEKSSYNEQFF.

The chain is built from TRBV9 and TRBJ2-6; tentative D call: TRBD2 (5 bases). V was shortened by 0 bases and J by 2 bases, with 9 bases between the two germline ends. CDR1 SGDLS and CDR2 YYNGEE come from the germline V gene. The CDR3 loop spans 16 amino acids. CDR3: CASSVGEGTGANVLTF. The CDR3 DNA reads TGTGCCAGCAGCGTAGGAGAGGGCACTGGGGCCAACGTCCTGACTTTC.

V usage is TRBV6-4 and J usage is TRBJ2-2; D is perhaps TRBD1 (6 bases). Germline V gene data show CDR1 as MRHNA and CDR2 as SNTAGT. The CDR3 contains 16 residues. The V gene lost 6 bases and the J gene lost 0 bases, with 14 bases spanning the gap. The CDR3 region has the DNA TGTGCCAGCAGAGGGGGTTCCCTTTCGAACACCGGGGAGCTGTTTTTT. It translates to CASRGGSLSNTGELFF.

CDR3 sequence: CASSPRGLTFF. CDR3 nucleotides: TGTGCCAGCAGTCCGAGGGGGTTGACTTTCTTT. This chain links TRBV28 with TRBJ1-1; weak D call: TRBD1 (6 bases). This CDR3 comprises 11 residues. The germline V gene has CDR1 MDHEN and CDR2 SYDVKM. Trimming left V 5 bases short and J 12 bases short, with 13 bases between.

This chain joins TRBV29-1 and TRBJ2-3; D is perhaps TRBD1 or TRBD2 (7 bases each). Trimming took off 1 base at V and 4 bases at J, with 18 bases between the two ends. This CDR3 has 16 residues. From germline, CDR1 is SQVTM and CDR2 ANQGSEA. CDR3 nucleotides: TGCAGCGTTGAAGTATGGGAGGGGGCTCGCGCAGATACGCAGTATTTT. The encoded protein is CSVEVWEGARADTQYF.

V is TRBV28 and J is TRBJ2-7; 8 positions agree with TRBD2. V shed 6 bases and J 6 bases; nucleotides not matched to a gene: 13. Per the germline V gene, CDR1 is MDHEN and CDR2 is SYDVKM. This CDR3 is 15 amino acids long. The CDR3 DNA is TGTGCCAGCAGCCTAACCCCAACTAGCGGCTGCGAGCAGTACTTC. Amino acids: CASSLTPTSGCEQYF.

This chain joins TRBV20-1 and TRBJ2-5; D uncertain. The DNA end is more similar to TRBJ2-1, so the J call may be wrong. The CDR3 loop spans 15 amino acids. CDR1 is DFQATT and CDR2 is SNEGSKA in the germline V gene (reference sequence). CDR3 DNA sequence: TGCAGTGCTAGAGATATTGCTGGGGAAGGCAATGAGCAGTTCTTC. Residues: CSARDIAGEGNEQFF.

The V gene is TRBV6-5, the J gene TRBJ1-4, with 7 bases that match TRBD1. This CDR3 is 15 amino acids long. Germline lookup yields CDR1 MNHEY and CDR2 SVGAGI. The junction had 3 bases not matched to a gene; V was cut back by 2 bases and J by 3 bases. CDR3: CASSYRDSPNEKLFF. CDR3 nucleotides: TGTGCCAGCAGTTACCGGGACAGCCCTAATGAAAAACTGTTTTTT.

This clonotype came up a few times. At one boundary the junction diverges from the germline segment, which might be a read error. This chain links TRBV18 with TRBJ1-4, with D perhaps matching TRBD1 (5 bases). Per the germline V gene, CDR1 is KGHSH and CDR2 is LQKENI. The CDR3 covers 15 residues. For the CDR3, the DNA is TGTGCCAGCTCACCGCAGACAGACTTTAATGAAGAACTGTTTTTT. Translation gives CASSPQTDFNEELFF.

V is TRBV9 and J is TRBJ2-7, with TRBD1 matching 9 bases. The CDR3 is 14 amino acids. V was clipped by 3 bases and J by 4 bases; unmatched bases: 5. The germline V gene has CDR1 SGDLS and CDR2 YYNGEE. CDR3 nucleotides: TGTGCCAGCAGCGAGTCGGACAGGGGATACGAGCAGTACTTC. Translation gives CASSESDRGYEQYF.

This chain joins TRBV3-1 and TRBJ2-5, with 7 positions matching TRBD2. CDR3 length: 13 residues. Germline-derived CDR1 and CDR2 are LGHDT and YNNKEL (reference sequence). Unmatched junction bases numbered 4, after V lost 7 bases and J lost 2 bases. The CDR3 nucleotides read TGTGCCAGCACCCGGGAGGATCAAGAGACCCAGTACTTC. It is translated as CASTREDQETQYF.

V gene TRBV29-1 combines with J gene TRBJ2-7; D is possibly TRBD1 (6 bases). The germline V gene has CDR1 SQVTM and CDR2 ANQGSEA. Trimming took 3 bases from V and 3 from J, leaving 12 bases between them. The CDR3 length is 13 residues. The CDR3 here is CSVDRQACYEQYF. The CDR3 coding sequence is TGCAGCGTTGATAGACAGGCCTGCTACGAGCAGTACTTC.